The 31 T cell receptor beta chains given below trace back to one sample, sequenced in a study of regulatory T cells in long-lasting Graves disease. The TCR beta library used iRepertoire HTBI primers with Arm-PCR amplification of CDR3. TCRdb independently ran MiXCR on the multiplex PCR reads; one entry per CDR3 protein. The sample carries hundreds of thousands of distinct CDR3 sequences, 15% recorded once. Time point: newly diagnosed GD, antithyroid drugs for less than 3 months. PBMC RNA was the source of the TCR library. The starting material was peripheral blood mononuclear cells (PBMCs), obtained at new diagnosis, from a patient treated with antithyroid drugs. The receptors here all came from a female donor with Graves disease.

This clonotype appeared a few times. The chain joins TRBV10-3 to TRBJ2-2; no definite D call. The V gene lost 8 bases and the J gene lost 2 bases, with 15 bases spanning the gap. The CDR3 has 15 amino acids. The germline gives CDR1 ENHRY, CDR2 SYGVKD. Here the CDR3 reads CAISEAVSNTGELFF. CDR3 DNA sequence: TGTGCCATCTCCGAAGCAGTCTCCAACACCGGGGAGCTGTTTTTT.

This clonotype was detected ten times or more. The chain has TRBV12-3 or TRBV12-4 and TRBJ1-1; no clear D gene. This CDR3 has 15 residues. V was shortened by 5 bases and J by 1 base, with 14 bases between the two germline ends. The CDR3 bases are TGTGCCAGCAGTCCTCCGGCCGGCCCGAACACTGAAGCTTTCTTT. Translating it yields CASSPPAGPNTEAFF.

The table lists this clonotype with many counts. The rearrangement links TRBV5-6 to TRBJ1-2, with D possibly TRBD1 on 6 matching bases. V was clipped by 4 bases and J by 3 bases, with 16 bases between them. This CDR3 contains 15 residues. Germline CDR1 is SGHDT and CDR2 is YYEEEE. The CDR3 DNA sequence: TGTGCCAGCAGCCTCCCGGGGGAGGGGGACTATGGCTACACCTTC. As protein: CASSLPGEGDYGYTF.

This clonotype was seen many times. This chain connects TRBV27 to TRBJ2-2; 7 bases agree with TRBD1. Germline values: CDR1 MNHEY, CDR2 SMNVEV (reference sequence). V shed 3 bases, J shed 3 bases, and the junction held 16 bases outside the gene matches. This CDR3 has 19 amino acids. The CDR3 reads CASSFTGQPPLGDTGELFF. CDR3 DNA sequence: TGTGCCAGCAGTTTTACGGGACAGCCCCCGTTAGGGGACACCGGGGAGCTGTTTTTT.

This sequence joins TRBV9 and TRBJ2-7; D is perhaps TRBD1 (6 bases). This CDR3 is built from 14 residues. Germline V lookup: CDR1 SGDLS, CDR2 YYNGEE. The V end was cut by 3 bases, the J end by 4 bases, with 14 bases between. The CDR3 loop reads CASSDGDTGYEQYF. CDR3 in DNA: TGTGCCAGCAGCGATGGGGACACTGGATACGAGCAGTACTTC. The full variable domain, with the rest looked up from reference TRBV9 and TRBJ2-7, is DSGVTQTPKHLITATGQRVTLRCSPRSGDLSVYWYQQSLDQGLQFLIQYYNGEERAKGNILERFSAQQFPDLHSELNLSSLELGDSALYFCASSDGDTGYEQYFGPGTRLTVT.

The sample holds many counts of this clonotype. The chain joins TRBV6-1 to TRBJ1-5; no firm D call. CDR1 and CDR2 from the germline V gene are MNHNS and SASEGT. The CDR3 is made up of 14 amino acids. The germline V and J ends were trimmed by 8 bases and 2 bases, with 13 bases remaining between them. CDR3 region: CASGPSGGNQPQHF. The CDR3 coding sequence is TGTGCCAGCGGACCATCTGGGGGCAATCAGCCCCAGCATTTT.

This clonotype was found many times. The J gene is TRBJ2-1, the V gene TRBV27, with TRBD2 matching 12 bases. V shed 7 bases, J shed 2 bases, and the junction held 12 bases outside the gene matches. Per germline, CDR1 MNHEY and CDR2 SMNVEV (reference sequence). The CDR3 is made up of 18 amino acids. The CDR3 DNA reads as TGTGCCAGCACCCTGAGGGGGCCTAGCGGGAGGGCCTACAATGAGCAGTTCTTC. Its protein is CASTLRGPSGRAYNEQFF.

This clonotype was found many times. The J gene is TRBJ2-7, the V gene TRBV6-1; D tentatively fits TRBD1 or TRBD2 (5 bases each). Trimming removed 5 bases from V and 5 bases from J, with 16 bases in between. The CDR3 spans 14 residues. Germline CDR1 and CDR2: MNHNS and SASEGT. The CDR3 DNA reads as TGTGCCAGCAGTCGGGGACCGGCGTCGGACGAGCAGTACTTC. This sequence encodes CASSRGPASDEQYF.

Here the CDR3 reads CASTRTVYEQYF. The CDR3 nucleotides read TGTGCCAGCACCAGGACAGTTTACGAGCAGTACTTC. J is TRBJ2-7 and V is TRBV2, with D possibly TRBD1 on 6 matching bases. Deletions cut 7 bases from V and 4 bases from J, with 11 bases between. The germline gives CDR1 SNHLY, CDR2 FYNNEI. CDR3 length: 12 residues.

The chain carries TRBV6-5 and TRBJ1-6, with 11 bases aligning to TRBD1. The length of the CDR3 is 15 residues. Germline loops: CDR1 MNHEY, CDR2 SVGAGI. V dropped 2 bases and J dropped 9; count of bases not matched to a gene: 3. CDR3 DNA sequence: TGTGCCAGCAGTTACGGACAGGGGGCGCGTTCACCCCTCCACTTT. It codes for CASSYGQGARSPLHF.

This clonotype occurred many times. CDR3 residues: CSARDPGLAADTQYF. DNA for the CDR3: TGCAGTGCTAGAGACCCGGGACTAGCGGCAGATACGCAGTATTTT. The V gene is TRBV20-1, the J gene TRBJ2-3; 11 positions agree with TRBD2. The CDR3 sequence is 15 residues long. V shed 0 bases, J shed 4 bases, and the junction held 3 bases outside the gene matches. From germline, CDR1 is DFQATT and CDR2 SNEGSKA (reference sequence).

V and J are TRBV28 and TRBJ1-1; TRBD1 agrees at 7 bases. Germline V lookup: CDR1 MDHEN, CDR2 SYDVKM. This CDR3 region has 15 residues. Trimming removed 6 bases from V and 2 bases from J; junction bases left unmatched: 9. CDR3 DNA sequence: TGTGCCAGCAGACGGCCGGGACAGAGTAACACTGAAGCTTTCTTT. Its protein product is CASRRPGQSNTEAFF.

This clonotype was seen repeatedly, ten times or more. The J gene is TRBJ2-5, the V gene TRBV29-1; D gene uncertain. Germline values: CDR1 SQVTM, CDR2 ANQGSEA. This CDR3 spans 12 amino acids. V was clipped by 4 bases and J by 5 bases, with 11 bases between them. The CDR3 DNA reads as TGCAGCGTTGTTTTTATCCGGGAGACCCAGTACTTC. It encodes CSVVFIRETQYF.

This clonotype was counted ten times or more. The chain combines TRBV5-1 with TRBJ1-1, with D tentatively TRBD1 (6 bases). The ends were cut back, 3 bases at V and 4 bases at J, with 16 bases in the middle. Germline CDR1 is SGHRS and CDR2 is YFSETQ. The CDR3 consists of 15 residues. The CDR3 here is CASSSSGAPATEAFF. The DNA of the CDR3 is TGCGCCAGCAGCTCGTCAGGGGCCCCGGCCACTGAAGCTTTCTTT. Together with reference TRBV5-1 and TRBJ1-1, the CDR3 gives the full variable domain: KAGVTQTPRYLIKTRGQQVTLSCSPISGHRSVSWYQQTPGQGLQFLFEYFSETQRNKGNFPGRFSGRQFSNSRSEMNVSTLELGDSALYLCASSSSGAPATEAFFGQGTRLTVV.

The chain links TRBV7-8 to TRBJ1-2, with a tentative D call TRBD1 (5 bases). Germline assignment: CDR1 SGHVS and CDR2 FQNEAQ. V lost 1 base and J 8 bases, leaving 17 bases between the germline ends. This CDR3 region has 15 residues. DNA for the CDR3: TGTGCCAGCAGCTTAGTTCCTAAGGGGTTTTACGGCTACACCTTC. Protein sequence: CASSLVPKGFYGYTF.

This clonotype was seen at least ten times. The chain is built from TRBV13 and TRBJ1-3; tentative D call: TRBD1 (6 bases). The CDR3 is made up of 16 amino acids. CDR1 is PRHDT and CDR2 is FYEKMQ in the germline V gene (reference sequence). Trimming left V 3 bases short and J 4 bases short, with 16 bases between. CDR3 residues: CASSLGITGRGNTIYF. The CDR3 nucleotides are TGTGCCAGCAGCTTGGGAATTACAGGGCGGGGAAACACCATATATTTT.

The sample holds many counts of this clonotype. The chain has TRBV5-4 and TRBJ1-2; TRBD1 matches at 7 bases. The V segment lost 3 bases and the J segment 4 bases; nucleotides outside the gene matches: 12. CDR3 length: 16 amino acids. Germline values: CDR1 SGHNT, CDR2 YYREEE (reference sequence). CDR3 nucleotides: TGTGCCAGCAGCTCGGGTAGTGACAGGGATCTCTATGGCTACACCTTC. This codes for CASSSGSDRDLYGYTF.

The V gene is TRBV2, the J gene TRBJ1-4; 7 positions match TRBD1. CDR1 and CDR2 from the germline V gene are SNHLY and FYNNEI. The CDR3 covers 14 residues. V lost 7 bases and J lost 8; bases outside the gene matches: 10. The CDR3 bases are TGTGCCAGCAACCTCCTAGGGGGCGGCGAAAAACTGTTTTTT. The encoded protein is CASNLLGGGEKLFF.

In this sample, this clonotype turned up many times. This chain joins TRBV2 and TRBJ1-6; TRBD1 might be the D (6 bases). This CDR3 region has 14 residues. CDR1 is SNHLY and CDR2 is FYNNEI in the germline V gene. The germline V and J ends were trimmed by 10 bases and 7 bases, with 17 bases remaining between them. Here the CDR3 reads CATKRGGRNSPLHF. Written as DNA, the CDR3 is TGTGCCACTAAAAGGGGGGGGCGGAATTCACCCCTCCACTTT.

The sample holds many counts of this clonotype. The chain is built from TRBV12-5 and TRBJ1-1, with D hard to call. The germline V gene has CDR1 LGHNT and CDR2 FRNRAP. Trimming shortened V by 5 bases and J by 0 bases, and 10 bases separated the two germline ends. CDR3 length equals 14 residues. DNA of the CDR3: TGTGCTAGTGGTCCGACGGTGATGAACACTGAAGCTTTCTTT. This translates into CASGPTVMNTEAFF.

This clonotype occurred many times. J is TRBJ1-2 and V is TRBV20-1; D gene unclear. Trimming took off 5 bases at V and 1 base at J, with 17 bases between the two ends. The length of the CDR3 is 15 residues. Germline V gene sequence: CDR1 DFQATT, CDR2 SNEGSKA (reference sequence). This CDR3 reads CSALTRTENNYGYTF. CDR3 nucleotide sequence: TGCAGTGCTTTAACCAGGACCGAGAATAACTATGGCTACACCTTC.

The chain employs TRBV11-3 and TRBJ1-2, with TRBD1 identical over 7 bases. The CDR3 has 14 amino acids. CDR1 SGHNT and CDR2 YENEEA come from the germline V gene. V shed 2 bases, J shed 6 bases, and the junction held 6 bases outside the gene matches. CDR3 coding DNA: TGTGCCAGCAGCTTATCCGGGACAGATGATGGCTACACCTTC. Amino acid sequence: CASSLSGTDDGYTF.

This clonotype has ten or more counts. The CDR3 DNA reads as TGTGCCAGCAAGGAGACAGGGGAGAACGAGCAGTACTTC. Translating gives CASKETGENEQYF. The chain employs TRBV2 and TRBJ2-7, with 8 positions matching TRBD1. Germline-derived CDR1 and CDR2 are SNHLY and FYNNEI. Trimming removed 7 bases from V and 5 bases from J; junction bases left unmatched: 7. The length of the CDR3 is 13 residues.

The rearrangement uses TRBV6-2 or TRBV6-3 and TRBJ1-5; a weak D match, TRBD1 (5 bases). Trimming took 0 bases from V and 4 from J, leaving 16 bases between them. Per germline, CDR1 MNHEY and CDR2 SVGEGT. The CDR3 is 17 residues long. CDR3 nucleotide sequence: TGTGCCAGCAGTTACTCGAAGGGGCCGAATCGGAATCAGCCCCAGCATTTT. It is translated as CASSYSKGPNRNQPQHF.

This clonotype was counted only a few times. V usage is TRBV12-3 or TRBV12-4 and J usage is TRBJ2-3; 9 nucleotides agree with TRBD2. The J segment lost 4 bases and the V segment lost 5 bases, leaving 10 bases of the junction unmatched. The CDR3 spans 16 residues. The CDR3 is CASSPGGAGGSDTQYF. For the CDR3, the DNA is TGTGCCAGCAGTCCTGGGGGAGCGGGGGGTTCAGATACGCAGTATTTT.

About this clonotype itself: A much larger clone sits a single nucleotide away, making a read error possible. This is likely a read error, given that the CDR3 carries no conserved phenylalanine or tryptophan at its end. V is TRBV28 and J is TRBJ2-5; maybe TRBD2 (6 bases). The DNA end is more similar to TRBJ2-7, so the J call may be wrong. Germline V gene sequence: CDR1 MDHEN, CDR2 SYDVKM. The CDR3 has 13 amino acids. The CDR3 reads CASSLGSGYEQYI. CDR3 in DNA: TGTGCCAGCAGTTTGGGTAGCGGCTACGAGCAGTACATC.

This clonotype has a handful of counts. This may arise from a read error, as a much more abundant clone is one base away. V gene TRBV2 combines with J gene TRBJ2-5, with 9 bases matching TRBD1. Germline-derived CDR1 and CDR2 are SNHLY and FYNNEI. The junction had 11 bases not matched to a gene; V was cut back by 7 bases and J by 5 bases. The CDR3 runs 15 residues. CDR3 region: CASINGQGLFETQYF. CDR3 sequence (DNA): TGTGCCAGCATAAATGGACAGGGGCTCTTTGAGACCCAGTACTTC.

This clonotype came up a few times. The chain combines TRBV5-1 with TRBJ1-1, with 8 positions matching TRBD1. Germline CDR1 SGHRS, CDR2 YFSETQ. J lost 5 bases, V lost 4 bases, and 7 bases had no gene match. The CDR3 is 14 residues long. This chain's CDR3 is CASSVGQALTEAFF. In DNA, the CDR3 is TGCGCCAGCAGCGTGGGACAGGCTCTAACTGAAGCTTTCTTT.

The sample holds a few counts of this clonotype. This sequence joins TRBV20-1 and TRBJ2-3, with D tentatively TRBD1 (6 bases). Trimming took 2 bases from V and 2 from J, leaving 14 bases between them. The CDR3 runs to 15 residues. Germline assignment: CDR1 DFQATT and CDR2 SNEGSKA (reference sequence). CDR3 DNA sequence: TGCAGTGCTAGAATCGTGGGACAAGACACAGATACGCAGTATTTT. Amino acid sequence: CSARIVGQDTDTQYF.

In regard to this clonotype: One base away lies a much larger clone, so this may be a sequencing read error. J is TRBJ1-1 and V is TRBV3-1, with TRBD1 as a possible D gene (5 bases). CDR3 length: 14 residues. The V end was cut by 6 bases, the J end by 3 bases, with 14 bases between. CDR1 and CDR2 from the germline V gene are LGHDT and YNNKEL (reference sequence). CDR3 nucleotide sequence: TGTGCCAGCAGTCCGAGTTGGGGGTACACTGAAGCTTTCTTT. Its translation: CASSPSWGYTEAFF.

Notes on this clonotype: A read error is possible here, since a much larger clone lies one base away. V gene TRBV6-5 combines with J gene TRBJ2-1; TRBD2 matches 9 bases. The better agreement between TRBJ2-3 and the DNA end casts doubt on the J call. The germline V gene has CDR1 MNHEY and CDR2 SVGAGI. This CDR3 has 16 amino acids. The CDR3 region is CASSFGGGRGRDTQYF. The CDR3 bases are TGTGCCAGCAGTTTCGGGGGCGGGAGGGGGCGGGATACGCAGTATTTT.